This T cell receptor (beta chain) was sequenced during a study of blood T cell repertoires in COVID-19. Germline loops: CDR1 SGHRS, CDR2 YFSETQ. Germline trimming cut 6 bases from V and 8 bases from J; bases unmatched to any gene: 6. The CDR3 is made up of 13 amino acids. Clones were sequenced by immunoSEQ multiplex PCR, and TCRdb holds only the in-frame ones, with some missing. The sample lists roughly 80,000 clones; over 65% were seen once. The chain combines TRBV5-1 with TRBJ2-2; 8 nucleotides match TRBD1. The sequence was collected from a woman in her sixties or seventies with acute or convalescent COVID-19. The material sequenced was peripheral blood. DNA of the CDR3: TGCGCCAGCACCATGACAGGGGAGGGGGAGCTGTTTTTT. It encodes CASTMTGEGELFF. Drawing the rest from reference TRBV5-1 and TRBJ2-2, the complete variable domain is KAGVTQTPRYLIKTRGQQVTLSCSPISGHRSVSWYQQTPGQGLQFLFEYFSETQRNKGNFPGRFSGRQFSNSRSEMNVSTLELGDSALYLCASTMTGEGELFFGEGSRLTVL.